The clone carrying this TCR beta chain was detected only once. The target antigen is unknown. PCR was performed using 60 Vbeta and 13 Jbeta primers. Sequencing was performed with immunoSEQ multiplex PCR; in TCRdb, only in-frame clones are kept and a portion is missing. The table has about 200,000 clones, about 81% seen once. This sample is drawn from a study of cytomegalovirus exposure and HLA in healthy donors. Study results and limitations: In vitro testing confirmed a few CMV-associated chains as specific for CMV antigens. Analysis was carried out at a later point, and it linked a missense DCLRE1C variant to TCR beta V- and J-gene trimming.

Trimming cost V 1 base and J 7 bases; bases outside gene matches: 6. The CDR3 is made up of 13 amino acids. Germline loops: CDR1 SQVTM, CDR2 ANQGSEA. Sequencing used PBMCs. The chain joins TRBV29-1 to TRBJ2-5, with 7 bases that match TRBD1. The receptor was derived from a woman between 35 and 50 years old in good health and CMV-seronegative. DNA for the CDR3: TGCAGCGTTGAAGGAGGGGGCCTGGGGACCCAGTACTTC. It codes for CSVEGGGLGTQYF.